This T cell receptor beta chain was obtained from a study of PD-1 blockade in classical Hodgkin lymphoma. This clone has just one count. Its target is not known. With no exception, relapse followed autologous stem cell transplantation in all patients, and brentuximab vedotin exposure varied. V shed 2 bases and J shed 0 bases, with 11 bases lying between them. The CDR3 totals 17 residues. CDR1 is MNHNS and CDR2 is SASEGT in the germline V gene. Sequencing used immunoSEQ multiplex PCR; TCRdb keeps in-frame clones, though not all of them. Seen here are tens of thousands of clones, 80% to 90% observed once, and the top ten hold approximately 12%. Study-wide findings and caveats: The baseline diversity of complete responders showed similarity to that of newly diagnosed patients. Repertoires differed for reasons still undefined, possibly disease activity or prior therapy.

The sample was peripheral blood mononuclear cells (PBMCs), taken before the second cycle of nivolumab. The chain recombines TRBV6-1 with TRBJ1-6; no clear D gene. The sequence was collected from a human donor with classical Hodgkin lymphoma. The CDR3 coding sequence is TGTGCCAGCAGTGAAAAATTGGGGTTCTCCTATAATTCACCCCTCCACTTT. This gives the protein CASSEKLGFSYNSPLHF.